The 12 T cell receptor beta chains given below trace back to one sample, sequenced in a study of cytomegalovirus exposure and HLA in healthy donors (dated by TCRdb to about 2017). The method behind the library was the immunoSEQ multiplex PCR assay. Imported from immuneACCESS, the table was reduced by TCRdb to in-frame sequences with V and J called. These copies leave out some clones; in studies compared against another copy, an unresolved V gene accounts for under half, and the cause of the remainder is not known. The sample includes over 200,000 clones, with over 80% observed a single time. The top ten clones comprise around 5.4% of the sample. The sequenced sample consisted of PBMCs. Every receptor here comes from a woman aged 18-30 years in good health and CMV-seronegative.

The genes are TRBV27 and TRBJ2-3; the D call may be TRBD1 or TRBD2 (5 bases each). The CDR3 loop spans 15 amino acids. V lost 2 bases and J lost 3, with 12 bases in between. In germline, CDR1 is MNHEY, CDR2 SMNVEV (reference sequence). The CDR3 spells CASSLEGPSTDTQYF. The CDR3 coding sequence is TGTGCCAGCAGTTTAGAGGGACCATCGACAGATACGCAGTATTTT.

Here the CDR3 reads CASSHGTGASYEQYF. Here the CDR3 DNA reads TGTGCCAGCAGCCACGGGACAGGGGCCTCCTACGAGCAGTACTTC. The rearrangement links TRBV7-2 to TRBJ2-7; 10 nucleotides match TRBD1. There are 15 residues in the CDR3. Trimming at V came to 5 bases and at J to 0 bases, leaving 4 bases not matched to a gene. Germline lookup yields CDR1 SGHTA and CDR2 FQGNSA.

The DNA of the CDR3 is TGTGCCAGCAGCCAAGTTCTTGGTTCTGGGGCCAACGTCCTGACTTTC. Encoded protein: CASSQVLGSGANVLTF. The V and J genes are TRBV14 and TRBJ2-6; no firm D call. The V and J ends lost 1 base and 1 base respectively, with 8 bases between them. The CDR3 covers 16 residues. CDR1 is SGHDN, CDR2 FVKESK, per germline.

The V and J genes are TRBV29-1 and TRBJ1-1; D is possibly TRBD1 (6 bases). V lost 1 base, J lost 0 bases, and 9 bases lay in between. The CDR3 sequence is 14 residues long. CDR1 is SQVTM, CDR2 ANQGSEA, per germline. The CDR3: CSVEVAGVNTEAFF. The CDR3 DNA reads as TGCAGCGTTGAAGTGGCAGGGGTGAACACTGAAGCTTTCTTT.

CDR3 DNA: TGTGCCTCAGCGCGGGGGGACCCTCGGTCCTATGGCTACACCTTC. Its protein is CASARGDPRSYGYTF. The chain carries TRBV2 and TRBJ1-2; D perhaps matches TRBD1 (5 bases). Trimming removed 11 bases at V and 4 bases at J, with 23 bases between. The CDR3 runs 15 residues. The germline V gene has CDR1 SNHLY and CDR2 FYNNEI.

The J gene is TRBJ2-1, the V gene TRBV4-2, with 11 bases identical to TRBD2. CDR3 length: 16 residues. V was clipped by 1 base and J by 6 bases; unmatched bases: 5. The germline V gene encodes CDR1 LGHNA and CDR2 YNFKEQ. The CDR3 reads CASSQATSGALNEQFF. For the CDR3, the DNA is TGTGCCAGCAGCCAAGCGACTAGCGGGGCCCTCAATGAGCAGTTCTTC.

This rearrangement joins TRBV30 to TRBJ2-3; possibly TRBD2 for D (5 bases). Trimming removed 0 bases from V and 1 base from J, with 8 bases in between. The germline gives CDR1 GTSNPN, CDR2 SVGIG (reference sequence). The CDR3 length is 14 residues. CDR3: CAWSVGSGTDTQYF. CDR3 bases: TGTGCCTGGAGTGTGGGTAGCGGCACAGATACGCAGTATTTT.

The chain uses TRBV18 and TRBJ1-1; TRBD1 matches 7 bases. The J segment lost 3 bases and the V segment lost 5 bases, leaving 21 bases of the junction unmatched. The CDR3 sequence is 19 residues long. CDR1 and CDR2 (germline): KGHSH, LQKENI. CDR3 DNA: TGTGCCAGCTCAGGTTGGGGACAGAACCCGATAATGTTGGACACTGAAGCTTTCTTT. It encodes CASSGWGQNPIMLDTEAFF.

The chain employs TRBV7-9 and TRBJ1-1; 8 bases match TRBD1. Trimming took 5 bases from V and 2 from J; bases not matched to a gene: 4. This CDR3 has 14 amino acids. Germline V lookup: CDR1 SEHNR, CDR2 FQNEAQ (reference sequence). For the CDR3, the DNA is TGTGCCAGCAGCATAGGACAGGGCAACACTGAAGCTTTCTTT. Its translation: CASSIGQGNTEAFF.

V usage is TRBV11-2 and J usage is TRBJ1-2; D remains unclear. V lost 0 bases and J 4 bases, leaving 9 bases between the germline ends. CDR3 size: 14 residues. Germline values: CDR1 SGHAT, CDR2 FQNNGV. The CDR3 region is CASSLDPGSYGYTF. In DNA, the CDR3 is TGTGCCAGCAGCTTAGACCCCGGGAGCTATGGCTACACCTTC.

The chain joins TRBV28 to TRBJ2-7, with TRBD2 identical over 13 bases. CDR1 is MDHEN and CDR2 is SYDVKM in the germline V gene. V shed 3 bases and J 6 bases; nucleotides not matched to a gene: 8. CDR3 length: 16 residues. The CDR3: CASSFPGLAGVGEQYF. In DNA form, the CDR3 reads TGTGCCAGCAGTTTTCCCGGACTAGCGGGAGTTGGCGAGCAGTACTTC.

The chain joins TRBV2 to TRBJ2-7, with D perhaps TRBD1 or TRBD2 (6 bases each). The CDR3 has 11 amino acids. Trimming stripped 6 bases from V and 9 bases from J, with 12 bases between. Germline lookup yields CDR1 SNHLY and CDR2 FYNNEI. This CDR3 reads CASRGGIGQYF. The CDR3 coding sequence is TGTGCCAGCAGGGGGGGCATCGGGCAGTACTTC.